This TCR beta chain emerged from a study of T cell responses to AZD1222 COVID-19 vaccine. Turning to the study itself: Pooled in the analysis were second doses at about 4 or about 12 weeks.

Study-wide findings and caveats: Nearly half of spike-specific TCRs reportedly go after variant regions that carry no mutations. Baseline seropositives among AZD1222 recipients totaled only five to seven. Females made up more of the donors, who were largely white British, and clonal diversity may have come out too low.

The CDR3 extends over 15 amino acids. CDR1 is KGHSH and CDR2 is LQKENI in the germline V gene. Losses at the gene ends were 3 bases for V and 4 bases for J; bases not matched to a gene: 3. TCRdb's copy holds only in-frame clones and misses some; the assay was immunoSEQ multiplex PCR. The sample yields 84,000 or so clones, 70% to 90% seen once. Note on this clone: Its antigen is not known.

The sample consisted of peripheral blood, taken on day 0 of AZD1222 vaccination. The V gene is TRBV18, the J gene TRBJ2-1; 10 bases match TRBD2. The origin of this receptor is an adult in good health. The CDR3 bases are TGTGCCAGCTCACCGGGACTAGCGCCTTACAATGAGCAGTTCTTC. Its protein is CASSPGLAPYNEQFF.